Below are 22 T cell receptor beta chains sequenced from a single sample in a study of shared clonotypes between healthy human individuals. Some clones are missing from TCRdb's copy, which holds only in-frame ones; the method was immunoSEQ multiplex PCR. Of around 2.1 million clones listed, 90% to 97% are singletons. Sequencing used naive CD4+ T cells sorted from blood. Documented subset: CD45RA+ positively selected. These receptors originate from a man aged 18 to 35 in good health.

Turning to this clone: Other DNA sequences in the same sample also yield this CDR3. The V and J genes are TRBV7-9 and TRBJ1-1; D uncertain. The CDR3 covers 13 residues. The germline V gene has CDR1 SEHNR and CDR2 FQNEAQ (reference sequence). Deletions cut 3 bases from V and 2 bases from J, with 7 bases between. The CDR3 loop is CASSFPGNTEAFF. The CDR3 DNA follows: TGTGCCAGCAGCTTTCCCGGCAACACTGAAGCTTTCTTT. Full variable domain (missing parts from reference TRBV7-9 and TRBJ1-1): DTGVSQNPRHKITKRGQNVTFRCDPISEHNRLYWYRQTLGQGPEFLTYFQNEAQLEKSRLLSDRFSAERPKGSFSTLEIQRTEQGDSAMYLCASSFPGNTEAFFGQGTRLTVV.

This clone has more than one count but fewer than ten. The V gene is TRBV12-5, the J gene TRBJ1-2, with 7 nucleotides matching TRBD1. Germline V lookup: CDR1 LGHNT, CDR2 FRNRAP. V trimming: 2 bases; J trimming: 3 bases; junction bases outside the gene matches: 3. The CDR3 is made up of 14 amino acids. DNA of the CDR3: TGTGCTAGTGGTTTGAGTGGGACAGACTATGGCTACACCTTC. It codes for CASGLSGTDYGYTF. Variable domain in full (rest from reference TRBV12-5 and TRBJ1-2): DARVTQTPRHKVTEMGQEVTMRCQPILGHNTVFWYRQTMMQGLELLAYFRNRAPLDDSGMPKDRFSAEMPDATLATLKIQPSEPRDSAVYFCASGLSGTDYGYTFGSGTRLTVV.

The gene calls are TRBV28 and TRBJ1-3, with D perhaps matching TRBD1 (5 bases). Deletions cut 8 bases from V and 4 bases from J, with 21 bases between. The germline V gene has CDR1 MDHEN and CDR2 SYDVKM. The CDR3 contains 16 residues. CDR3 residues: CASVPPGANGGNTIYF. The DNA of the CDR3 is TGTGCCAGCGTTCCCCCCGGGGCTAACGGGGGAAACACCATATATTTT.

The CDR3 DNA is TGTGCCAGCAGCGAGACAGGGGTCGGCTACACCTTC. Protein product: CASSETGVGYTF. The V gene is TRBV6-1, the J gene TRBJ1-2; 8 nucleotides match TRBD1. Germline CDR1 is MNHNS and CDR2 is SASEGT. V lost 6 bases and J lost 8; bases outside the gene matches: 5. This CDR3 has 12 residues.

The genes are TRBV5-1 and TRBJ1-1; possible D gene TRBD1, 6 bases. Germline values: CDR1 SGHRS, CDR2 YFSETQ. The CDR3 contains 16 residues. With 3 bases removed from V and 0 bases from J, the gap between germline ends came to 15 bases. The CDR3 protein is CASSWDKILMNTEAFF. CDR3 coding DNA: TGCGCCAGCAGCTGGGACAAGATATTAATGAACACTGAAGCTTTCTTT.

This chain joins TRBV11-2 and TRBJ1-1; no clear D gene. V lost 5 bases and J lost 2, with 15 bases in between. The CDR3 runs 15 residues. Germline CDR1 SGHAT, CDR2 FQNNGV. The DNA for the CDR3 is TGTGCCAGCAGCCTGGGCGGGCGGCGCAACACTGAAGCTTTCTTT. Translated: CASSLGGRRNTEAFF. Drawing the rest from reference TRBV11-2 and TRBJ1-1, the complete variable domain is EAGVAQSPRYKIIEKRQSVAFWCNPISGHATLYWYQQILGQGPKLLIQFQNNGVVDDSQLPKDRFSAERLKGVDSTLKIQPAKLEDSAVYLCASSLGGRRNTEAFFGQGTRLTVV.

CDR3 sequence reads: CASSQGVFRDTPYEQYF. The CDR3 DNA is TGCGCCAGCAGCCAAGGAGTCTTCCGGGACACCCCCTACGAGCAGTACTTC. This chain links TRBV4-1 with TRBJ2-7, with D maybe TRBD1 (6 bases). V lost 1 base and J lost 2, with 18 bases in between. CDR1 MGHRA and CDR2 YSYEKL come from the germline V gene. This CDR3 contains 17 residues.

The CDR3: CASSHQGGEPGVRYEQYF. In DNA, the CDR3 is TGTGCCAGCAGCCACCAGGGAGGGGAGCCCGGGGTGAGGTACGAGCAGTACTTC. The chain joins TRBV11-2 to TRBJ2-7, with 7 bases identical to TRBD2. Trimming at V came to 5 bases and at J to 4 bases, leaving 20 bases not matched to a gene. Germline assignment: CDR1 SGHAT and CDR2 FQNNGV. The CDR3 extends over 18 amino acids.

The CDR3 DNA is TGTGCCATCAGTGACACAGGGAGGACTGAAGCTTTCTTT. This encodes CAISDTGRTEAFF. The chain recombines TRBV10-3 with TRBJ1-1; possible D gene TRBD1, 6 bases. Between the trimmed V and J ends, which lost 3 bases and 5 bases, there was a span of 10 bases. Germline V gives CDR1 ENHRY, CDR2 SYGVKD. This CDR3 is built from 13 residues.

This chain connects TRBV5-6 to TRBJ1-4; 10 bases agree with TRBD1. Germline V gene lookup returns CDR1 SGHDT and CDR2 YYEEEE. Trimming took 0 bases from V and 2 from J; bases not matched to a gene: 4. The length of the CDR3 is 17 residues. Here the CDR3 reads CASSLGQGASTNEKLFF. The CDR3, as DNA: TGTGCCAGCAGCTTGGGACAGGGGGCGTCCACTAATGAAAAACTGTTTTTT.

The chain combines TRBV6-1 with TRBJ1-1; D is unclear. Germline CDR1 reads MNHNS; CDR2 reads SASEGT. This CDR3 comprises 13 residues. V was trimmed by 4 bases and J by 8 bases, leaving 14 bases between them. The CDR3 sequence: CASSVNSLFEAFF. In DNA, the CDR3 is TGTGCCAGCAGTGTAAACAGCCTCTTCGAAGCTTTCTTT.

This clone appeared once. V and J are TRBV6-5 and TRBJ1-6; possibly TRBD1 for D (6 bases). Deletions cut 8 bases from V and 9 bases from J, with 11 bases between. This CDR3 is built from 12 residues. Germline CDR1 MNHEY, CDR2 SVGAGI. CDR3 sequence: CASGPQGSPLHF. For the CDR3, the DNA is TGTGCCAGCGGCCCACAGGGTTCACCCCTCCACTTT.

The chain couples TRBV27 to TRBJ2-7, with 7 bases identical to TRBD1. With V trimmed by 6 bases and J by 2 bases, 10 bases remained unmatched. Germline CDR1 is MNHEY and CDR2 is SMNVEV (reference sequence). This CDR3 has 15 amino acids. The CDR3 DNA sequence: TGTGCCAGCAGATTGAACCGGGACAGAGCCTACGAGCAGTACTTC. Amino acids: CASRLNRDRAYEQYF.

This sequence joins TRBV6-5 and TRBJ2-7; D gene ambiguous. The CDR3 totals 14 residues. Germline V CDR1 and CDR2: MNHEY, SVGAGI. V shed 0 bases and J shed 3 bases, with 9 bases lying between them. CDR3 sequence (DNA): TGTGCCAGCAGTTACTCGGGTTTCCTCTACGAGCAGTACTTC. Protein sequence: CASSYSGFLYEQYF.

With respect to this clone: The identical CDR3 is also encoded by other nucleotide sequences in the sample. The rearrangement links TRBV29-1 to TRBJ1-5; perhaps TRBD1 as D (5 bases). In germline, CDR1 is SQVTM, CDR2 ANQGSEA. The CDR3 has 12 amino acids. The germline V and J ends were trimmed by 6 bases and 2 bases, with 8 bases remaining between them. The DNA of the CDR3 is TGCAGCGTGGGGGGGGGCAATCAGCCCCAGCATTTT. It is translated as CSVGGGNQPQHF.

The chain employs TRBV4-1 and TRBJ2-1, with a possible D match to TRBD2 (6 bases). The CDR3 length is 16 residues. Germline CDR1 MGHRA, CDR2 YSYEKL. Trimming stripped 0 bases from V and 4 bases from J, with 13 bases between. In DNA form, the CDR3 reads TGCGCCAGCAGCCAAGATCAGACTAGTTCTTACAATGAGCAGTTCTTC. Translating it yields CASSQDQTSSYNEQFF.

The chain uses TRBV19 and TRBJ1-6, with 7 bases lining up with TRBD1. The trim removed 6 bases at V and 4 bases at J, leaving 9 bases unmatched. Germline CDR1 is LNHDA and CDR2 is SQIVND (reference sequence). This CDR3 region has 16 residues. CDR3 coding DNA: TGTGCCAGTAGAAGACAGGGCACGTTTTATAATTCACCCCTCCACTTT. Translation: CASRRQGTFYNSPLHF.

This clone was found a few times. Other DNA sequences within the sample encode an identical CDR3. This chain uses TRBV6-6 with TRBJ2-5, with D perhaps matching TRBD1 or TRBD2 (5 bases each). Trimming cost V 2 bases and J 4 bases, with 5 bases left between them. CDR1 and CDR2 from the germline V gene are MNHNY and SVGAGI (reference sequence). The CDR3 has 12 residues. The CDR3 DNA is TGTGCCAGCAGTTACGGGGGAGAGACCCAGTACTTC. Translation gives CASSYGGETQYF.

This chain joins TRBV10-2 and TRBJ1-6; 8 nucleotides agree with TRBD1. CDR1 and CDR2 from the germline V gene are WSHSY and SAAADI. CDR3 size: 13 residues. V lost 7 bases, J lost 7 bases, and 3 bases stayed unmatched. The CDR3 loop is CASTGQENSPLHF. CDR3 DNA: TGCGCCAGCACGGGACAGGAGAATTCACCCCTCCACTTT.

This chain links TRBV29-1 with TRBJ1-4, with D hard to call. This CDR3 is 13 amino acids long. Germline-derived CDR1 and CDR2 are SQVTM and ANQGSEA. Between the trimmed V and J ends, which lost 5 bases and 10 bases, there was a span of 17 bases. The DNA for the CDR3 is TGCAGCGTTCTGGCGCCATTGGGAGGAAAACTGTTTTTT. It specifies CSVLAPLGGKLFF.

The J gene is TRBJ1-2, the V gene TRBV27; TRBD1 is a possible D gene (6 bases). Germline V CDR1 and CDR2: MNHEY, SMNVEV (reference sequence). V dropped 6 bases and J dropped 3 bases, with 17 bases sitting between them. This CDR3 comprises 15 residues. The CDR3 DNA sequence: TGTGCCAGCAGCTCTATCACAGGGAATCACTATGGCTACACCTTC. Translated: CASSSITGNHYGYTF.

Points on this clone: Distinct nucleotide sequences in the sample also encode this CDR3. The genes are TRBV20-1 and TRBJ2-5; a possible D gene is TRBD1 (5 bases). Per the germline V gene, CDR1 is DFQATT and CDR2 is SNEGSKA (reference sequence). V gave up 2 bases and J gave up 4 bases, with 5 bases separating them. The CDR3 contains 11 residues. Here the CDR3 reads CSARRGETQYF. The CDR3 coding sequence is TGCAGTGCTAGAAGGGGAGAGACCCAGTACTTC.